This TCR beta chain was sequenced for a study of human T cells and chemical hapten exposure. The library tagged individual cDNA molecules with unique molecular identifiers. In TCRdb, the RACE reads were re-called with MiXCR into one record per CDR3 protein. Of roughly 75,000 distinct CDR3 sequences detected, 8.6% appear once; the ten largest clones hold 1.7%. There are many counts of this clonotype. Trimming pared 1 base from V and 6 bases from J, leaving 14 bases between. Germline V gives CDR1 LGHNA, CDR2 YNFKEQ. This CDR3 region has 15 residues. As to time point: healthy volunteer bleed at 6 weeks. It was unfractionated whole blood from which total RNA was extracted.

The chain couples TRBV4-2 to TRBJ2-3; possibly TRBD1 or TRBD2 for D (5 bases each). The sequence derives from a female donor in good health. Some clones in this sample may be carry-over from other donors' samples. The sequenced sample was whole blood. CDR3 protein: CASSQAAGTLDTQYF. CDR3 coding DNA: TGTGCCAGCAGCCAAGCGGCCGGGACCCTGGATACGCAGTATTTT.